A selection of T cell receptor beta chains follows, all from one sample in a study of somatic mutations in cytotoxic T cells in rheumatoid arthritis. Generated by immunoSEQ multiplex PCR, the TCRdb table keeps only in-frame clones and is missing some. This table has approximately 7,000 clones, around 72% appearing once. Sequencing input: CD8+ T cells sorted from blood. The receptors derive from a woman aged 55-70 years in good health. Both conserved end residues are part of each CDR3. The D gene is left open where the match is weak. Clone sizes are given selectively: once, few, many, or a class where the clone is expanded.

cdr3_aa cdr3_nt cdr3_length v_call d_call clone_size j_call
CASSLVLDTAYEQYF TGTGCCAGCAGCTTAGTCTTGGACACAGCCTACGAGCAGTACTTC 15 TRBV11-3 . . TRBJ2-7
CASRFAGTGDVGGYNEQFF TGTGCCAGCAGGTTCGCCGGGACAGGGGATGTTGGGGGATACAATGAGCAGTTCTTC 19 TRBV11-2 TRBD1 . TRBJ2-1
CASSFTSSGMDEQFF TGTGCCAGCAGTTTTACATCTAGCGGAATGGATGAGCAGTTCTTC 15 TRBV6-4 TRBD2 once TRBJ2-1
CASSTGVARYGYTF TGTGCCAGTAGTACGGGGGTGGCTCGGTATGGCTACACCTTC 14 TRBV19 . once TRBJ1-2
CASSVGGPYEQYF TGTGCCAGCAGCGTGGGAGGCCCCTACGAGCAGTACTTC 13 TRBV13 . . TRBJ2-7
CAWSVGQGALYSNQPQHF TGTGCCTGGAGTGTAGGACAGGGGGCTCTTTATAGCAATCAGCCCCAGCATTTT 18 TRBV30 TRBD1 . TRBJ1-5
CASSPGQSLYEQYF TGTGCCAGCAGCCCGGGACAGTCATTATACGAGCAGTACTTC 14 TRBV16 TRBD1 . TRBJ2-7
CASSGREGTEAFF TGTGCCAGCAGTGGGCGGGAGGGGACTGAAGCTTTCTTT 13 TRBV6-1 . . TRBJ1-1
CASRPGTGYDLGTQYF TGCGCCAGCAGGCCAGGGACAGGATACGACCTGGGGACCCAGTACTTC 16 TRBV4-1 TRBD1 . TRBJ2-5
CASLSTPLHF TGTGCCAGCCTATCTACACCCCTCCACTTT 10 TRBV28 . . TRBJ1-6
CASSRYSNQPQHF TGTGCCAGCAGTCGGTATAGCAATCAGCCCCAGCATTTT 13 TRBV28 . . TRBJ1-5
CASRTIRGGPMGEQFF TGTGCCAGTAGGACTATCCGGGGGGGTCCAATGGGTGAGCAGTTCTTC 16 TRBV19 TRBD2 . TRBJ2-1
CASSTGLGGYTF TGTGCCAGCAGTACAGGCCTCGGAGGCTACACCTTC 12 TRBV7-9 . . TRBJ1-2
CASSALAGDSDTQYF TGTGCCAGCAGTGCCCTAGCGGGAGATTCAGATACGCAGTATTTT 15 TRBV6-5 TRBD2 . TRBJ2-3
CASSLGQVEQYF TGTGCCAGCAGCTTGGGACAGGTAGAGCAGTACTTC 12 TRBV5-8 . . TRBJ2-7
CASSGRDRALAFF TGTGCCAGCAGTGGTAGGGACAGGGCTTTAGCTTTCTTT 13 TRBV25-1 TRBD1 . TRBJ1-1
CASSYSEGNEQFF TGTGCCAGCAGTTACTCAGAGGGTAATGAGCAGTTCTTC 13 TRBV6-5 . . TRBJ2-1
CASSLAGTYSGNTIYF TGTGCCAGCAGCTTAGCAGGGACTTACTCTGGAAACACCATATATTTT 16 TRBV7-9 . . TRBJ1-3
CSIAEGREQFF TGCAGCATCGCGGAGGGCCGTGAGCAGTTCTTC 11 TRBV29-1 . . TRBJ2-1
CASSFPQGKPQHF TGTGCCAGCAGTTTTCCACAGGGGAAGCCCCAGCATTTT 13 TRBV28 TRBD1 . TRBJ1-5
CASSSAGTGVYEQYF TGTGCCAGCAGCTCGGCCGGGACAGGAGTCTACGAGCAGTACTTC 15 TRBV7-9 TRBD1 once TRBJ2-7
CATREASGITKNIQYF TGTGCCACTAGGGAGGCTAGCGGGATAACCAAAAACATTCAGTACTTC 16 TRBV2 TRBD2 . TRBJ2-4
CASSPRGYTGELFF TGTGCCAGCAGCCCCCGCGGATACACCGGGGAGCTGTTTTTT 14 TRBV7-2 . . TRBJ2-2
CASSYGAGEGQPQHF TGTGCCAGCAGTTACGGGGCAGGGGAAGGGCAGCCCCAGCATTTT 15 TRBV6-6 . . TRBJ1-5
CASSHSSGDLYEQYF TGTGCCAGCAGCCACTCGTCGGGGGACCTCTACGAGCAGTACTTC 15 TRBV6-5 . once TRBJ2-7
CASSPGQANYGYTF TGTGCCAGCAGTCCGGGACAGGCTAACTATGGCTACACCTTC 14 TRBV27 TRBD1 . TRBJ1-2
CASSTRTSGVDF TGTGCCAGCAGCACCCGGACTAGCGGGGTGGATTTT 12 TRBV9 TRBD2 . TRBJ2-3
CASKGGATNEKLFF TGTGCCAGCAAAGGAGGGGCAACTAATGAAAAACTGTTTTTT 14 TRBV2 . . TRBJ1-4